Included here is one T cell receptor (beta chain) sequence, with context. No antigen is known for it. This sample stems from a study of CXCR3-negative and CXCR3-positive naive CD8 T cells (dated by TCRdb to between 2018 and 2020). Study-wide context: In total, 130 million to 150 million TRB reads were obtained, or roughly 1.5 +/- 0.3 million reads per library. Data from roughly twelve donors, pooled across two independent experiments, went into the diversity and physicochemical repertoire analyses. The TRBV-TRBJ cluster analysis covered naive subsets from 5 or 6 donors and memory cells from 3 donors.

For every CD8+ T cell subset, under 350,000 cells were flow-sorted straight into RLT lysis buffer, and each subset was sorted in triplicate. Naive CD8+ T cells were defined stringently as CD45RO-CCR7+CD27+CD95- to exclude memory contaminants. Standard density gradient centrifugation was used to isolate peripheral blood mononuclear cells from buffy coats. Naive CXCR3-negative and CXCR3-positive CD8+ T cells were flow-sorted using a FACSAria III. An RNeasy Mini Kit was used to extract total RNA from the sorted cells. Reads for this sample came from a NextSeq 550. The Human TCR Profiling Kit (MiLaboratory) was used to make UMI-labeled 5' RACE TRB cDNA libraries. The full amount of extracted RNA was used for cDNA synthesis, and the full amount of resulting cDNA was used for PCR amplification. Libraries were prepared in parallel with an identical number of PCR cycles. Turning to the authors' computational methods: MIGEC and MiXCR extracted about 53,000 +/- 10,000 unique UMI-labeled TRB cDNA molecules per library, requiring at least two reads per UMI. On average, each library contained approximately 40,000 +/- 10,000 functional in-frame TRB CDR3 nucleotide clonotypes without stop codons. After downsampling to 5000 UMI-labeled TRB molecules per sample, diversity metrics, including normalized Shannon-Wiener and Chao1, were computed in VDJtools. VDJtools computed clonotype-size-weighted physicochemical properties of the central five CDR3 residues: interaction energy, strength, volume and Kidera factor 4. Once TCRdb had reprocessed the reads, it stored one entry per CDR3 protein sequence and supplied no DNA. The V and J calls and clone size are TCRdb's, not the authors'. The record for this sample contains over 100,000 distinct CDR3 sequences. The ten largest clones capture 0.4% to 0.5% of the sample.

Overall results and qualifications from the work: Comparably high repertoire diversity was found in both naive subsets, whereas much lower repertoire diversity was found in memory CD8+ T cells. Surface CD5, linked to self-reactivity in mice, was comparable between naive subsets; TCR interaction strength was therefore also inferred from TRB CDR3 physicochemical properties. Compared with CXCR3-negative naive cells, CXCR3-positive naive cells had TRB CDR3s with higher hydrophobicity (lower Kidera factor 4), lower energy, and higher strength and volume indices. Freshly isolated PBMCs were used for most assays because CXCR3 expression partially decreased after cryopreservation. TRBV-TRBJ usage was similar between naive CXCR3-negative and CXCR3-positive cells from the same donor, while memory cells showed distinct patterns.

Including cysteine and phenylalanine, the CDR3 has 15 amino acids. No DNA is listed. CDR1 SGHRS and CDR2 YFSETQ were looked up in the germline V gene. The source is a human donor in good health. Some clones in this sample may be carry-over from other donors' samples. Material: naive CXCR3+ CD8+ T cells from blood. Explained via the paper, the cell subset or site label denotes: CD45RO-CCR7+CD27+CD95- naive CD8+ T cells expressing CXCR3 (TNR3+). The V and J segments used are TRBV5-1 and TRBJ2-1; the TRBD1 assignment by TCRdb is unverifiable without DNA. The CDR3 sequence is CASSLYRGTYNEQFF.